One and the same sample provided the 10 T cell receptor beta chains below, sequenced in a study of blood T cell repertoires in COVID-19. Profiling relied on immunoSEQ multiplex PCR, and the TCRdb table lists in-frame clones only, not all of them. The data contain 120,000 to 150,000 clones, roughly 80% of them seen just once; the ten biggest clones take up 7% to 10%. Sequencing input: peripheral blood. These receptors came from a human donor with acute or convalescent COVID-19. The donor label of this sample is uncertain.

The chain uses TRBV12-3 or TRBV12-4 and TRBJ2-7; D is unclear. Trimming pared 2 bases from V and 6 bases from J, leaving 8 bases between. CDR3 size: 12 residues. CDR3 sequence reads: CASSLNPLEQYV. In nucleotides, the CDR3 is TGTGCCAGCAGTTTAAATCCCCTCGAGCAGTACGTC.

In this sample, this clone turned up once. The genes are TRBV12-3 or TRBV12-4 and TRBJ2-7; tentative D call: TRBD1 (6 bases). The CDR3 contains 13 residues. The V end was cut by 6 bases, the J end by 6 bases, with 15 bases between. The DNA for the CDR3 is TGTGCCAGCAGCCCAACAGGGTTAATCGAGCAGTACGTC. Its protein product is CASSPTGLIEQYV.

This clone was found a few times. The CDR3 spells CASSSLGSEAFF. The CDR3 region has the DNA TGTGCCAGCAGTTCATTAGGGAGTGAAGCTTTCTTT. The rearrangement links TRBV6-5 to TRBJ1-1; D gene unclear. V lost 4 bases to trimming and J lost 7 bases, with 10 bases between them. CDR1 and CDR2 from the germline V gene are MNHEY and SVGAGI. The CDR3 contains 12 residues.

The rearrangement joins TRBV5-6 to TRBJ1-5, with 8 bases fitting TRBD1. Germline V gives CDR1 SGHDT, CDR2 YYEEEE. Losses at the gene ends were 2 bases for V and 6 bases for J; bases not matched to a gene: 7. The CDR3 covers 15 residues. CDR3 sequence: CASSFGTGGIQPQHF. The CDR3 DNA reads TGTGCCAGCAGCTTCGGCACAGGGGGGATTCAGCCCCAGCATTTT.

The J gene is TRBJ2-1, the V gene TRBV5-1; TRBD1 aligns across 12 bases. Trimming at V came to 4 bases and at J to 7 bases, leaving 9 bases not matched to a gene. This CDR3 has 16 residues. CDR1 is SGHRS and CDR2 is YFSETQ in the germline V gene. The CDR3 DNA reads as TGCGCCAGCAGCCCTAAGGGGACAGGGGGCATTAATGAGCAGTTCTTC. This translates into CASSPKGTGGINEQFF. Drawing the rest from reference TRBV5-1 and TRBJ2-1, the complete variable domain is KAGVTQTPRYLIKTRGQQVTLSCSPISGHRSVSWYQQTPGQGLQFLFEYFSETQRNKGNFPGRFSGRQFSNSRSEMNVSTLELGDSALYLCASSPKGTGGINEQFFGPGTRLTVL.

This clone has only one observation. This chain joins TRBV6-5 and TRBJ1-2, with D unresolved. Trimming shortened V by 5 bases and J by 8 bases, and 21 bases separated the two germline ends. Germline V gene lookup returns CDR1 MNHEY and CDR2 SVGAGI. The CDR3 extends over 15 amino acids. The CDR3 loop reads CASSIQASGGQGYTF. The CDR3 region has the DNA TGTGCCAGCAGTATCCAGGCCTCGGGAGGGCAAGGCTACACCTTC.

The genes are TRBV14 and TRBJ2-6; a possible D gene is TRBD1 (6 bases). The V end lost 8 bases, the J end lost 4 bases, and 12 bases lay between the germline ends. The germline gives CDR1 SGHDN, CDR2 FVKESK. The length of the CDR3 is 14 residues. The CDR3 protein is CASSWGPGANVLTF. The CDR3 coding sequence is TGTGCCAGCTCCTGGGGGCCGGGGGCCAACGTCCTGACTTTC.

CDR3 residues: CASSPPSGTGAYNEQFF. CDR3 nucleotides: TGTGCCAGCTCACCCCCGTCAGGGACAGGGGCTTACAATGAGCAGTTCTTC. The chain carries TRBV18 and TRBJ2-1; 10 nucleotides match TRBD1. The germline gives CDR1 KGHSH, CDR2 LQKENI. Trimming took 3 bases from V and 4 from J; bases not matched to a gene: 9. The CDR3 sequence is 17 residues long.

V is TRBV2 and J is TRBJ2-3, with D maybe TRBD2 (5 bases). Germline values: CDR1 SNHLY, CDR2 FYNNEI. The CDR3 is made up of 12 amino acids. The V end lost 5 bases, the J end lost 11 bases, and 14 bases lay between the germline ends. The CDR3 DNA reads TGTGCCAGCAGTCCGGAGGCGCTTATGCAGTATTTT. It encodes CASSPEALMQYF.

This sequence joins TRBV19 and TRBJ1-3, with D uncertain. The V end lost 6 bases, the J end lost 0 bases, and 6 bases lay between the germline ends. This CDR3 has 13 residues. The germline V gene has CDR1 LNHDA and CDR2 SQIVND (reference sequence). The CDR3 loop is CASRQSSGNTIYF. CDR3 coding DNA: TGTGCCAGTAGACAGTCCTCTGGAAACACCATATATTTT.